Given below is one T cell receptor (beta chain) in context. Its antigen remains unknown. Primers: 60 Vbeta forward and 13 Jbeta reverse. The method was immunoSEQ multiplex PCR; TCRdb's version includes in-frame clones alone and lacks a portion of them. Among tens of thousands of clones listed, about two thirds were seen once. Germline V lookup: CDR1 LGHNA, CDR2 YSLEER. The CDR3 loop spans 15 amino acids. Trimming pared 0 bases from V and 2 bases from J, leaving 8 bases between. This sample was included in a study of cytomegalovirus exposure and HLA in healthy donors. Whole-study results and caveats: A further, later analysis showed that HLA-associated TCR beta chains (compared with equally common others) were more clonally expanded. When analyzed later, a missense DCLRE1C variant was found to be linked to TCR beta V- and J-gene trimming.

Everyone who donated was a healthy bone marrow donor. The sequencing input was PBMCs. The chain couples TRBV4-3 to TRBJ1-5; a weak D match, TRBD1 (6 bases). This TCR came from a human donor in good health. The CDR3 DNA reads TGCGCCAGCAGCCAAGAACGGACAGGCAATCAGCCCCAGCATTTT. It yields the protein CASSQERTGNQPQHF.